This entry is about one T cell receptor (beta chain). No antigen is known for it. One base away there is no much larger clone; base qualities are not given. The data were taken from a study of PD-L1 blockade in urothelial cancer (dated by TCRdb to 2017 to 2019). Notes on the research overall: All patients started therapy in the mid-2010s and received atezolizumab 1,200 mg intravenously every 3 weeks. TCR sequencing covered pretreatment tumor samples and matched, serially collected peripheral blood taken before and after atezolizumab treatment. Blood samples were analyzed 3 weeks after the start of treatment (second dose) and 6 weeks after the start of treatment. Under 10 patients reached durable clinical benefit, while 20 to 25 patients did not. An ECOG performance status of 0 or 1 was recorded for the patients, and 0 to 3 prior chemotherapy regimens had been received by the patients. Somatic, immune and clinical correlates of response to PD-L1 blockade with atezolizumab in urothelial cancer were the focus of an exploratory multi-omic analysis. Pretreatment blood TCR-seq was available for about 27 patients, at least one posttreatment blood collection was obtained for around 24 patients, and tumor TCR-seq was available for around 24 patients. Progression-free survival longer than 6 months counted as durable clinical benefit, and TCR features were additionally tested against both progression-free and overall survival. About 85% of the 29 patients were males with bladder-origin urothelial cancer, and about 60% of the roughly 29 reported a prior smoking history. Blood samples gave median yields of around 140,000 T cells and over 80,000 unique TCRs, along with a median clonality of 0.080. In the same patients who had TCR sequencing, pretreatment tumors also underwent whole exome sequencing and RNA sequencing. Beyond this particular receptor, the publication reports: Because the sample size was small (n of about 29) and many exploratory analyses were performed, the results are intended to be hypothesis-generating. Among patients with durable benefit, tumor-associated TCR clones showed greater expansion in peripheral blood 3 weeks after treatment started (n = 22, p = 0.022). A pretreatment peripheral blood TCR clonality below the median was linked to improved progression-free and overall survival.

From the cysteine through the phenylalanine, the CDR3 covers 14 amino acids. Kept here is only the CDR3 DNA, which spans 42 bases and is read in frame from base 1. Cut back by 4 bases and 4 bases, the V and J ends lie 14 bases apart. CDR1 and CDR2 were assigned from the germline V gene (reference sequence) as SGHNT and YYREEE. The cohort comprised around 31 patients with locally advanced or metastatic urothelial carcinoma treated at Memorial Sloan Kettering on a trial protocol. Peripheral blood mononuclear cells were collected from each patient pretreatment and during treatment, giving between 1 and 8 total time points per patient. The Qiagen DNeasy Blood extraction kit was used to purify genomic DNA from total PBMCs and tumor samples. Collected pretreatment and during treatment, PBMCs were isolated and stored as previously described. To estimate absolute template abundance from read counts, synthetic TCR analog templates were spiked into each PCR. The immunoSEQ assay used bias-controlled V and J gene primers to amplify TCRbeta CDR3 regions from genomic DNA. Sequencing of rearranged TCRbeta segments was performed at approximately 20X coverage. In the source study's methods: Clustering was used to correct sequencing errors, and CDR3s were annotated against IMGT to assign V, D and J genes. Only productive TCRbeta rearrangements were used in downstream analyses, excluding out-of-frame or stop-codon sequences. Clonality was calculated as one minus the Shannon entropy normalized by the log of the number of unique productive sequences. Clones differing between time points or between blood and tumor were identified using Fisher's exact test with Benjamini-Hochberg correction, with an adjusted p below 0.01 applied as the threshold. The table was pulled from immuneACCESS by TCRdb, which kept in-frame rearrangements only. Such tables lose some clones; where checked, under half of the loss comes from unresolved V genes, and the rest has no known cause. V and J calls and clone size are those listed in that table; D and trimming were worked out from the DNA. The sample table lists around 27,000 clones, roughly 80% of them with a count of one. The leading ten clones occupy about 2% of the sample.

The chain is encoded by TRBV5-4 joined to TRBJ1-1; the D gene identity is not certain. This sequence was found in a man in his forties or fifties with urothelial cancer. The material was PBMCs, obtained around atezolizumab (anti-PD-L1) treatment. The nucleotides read TGTGCCAGCAGCGACGGGTTCGCGGCCACTGAAGCTTTCTTT. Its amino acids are CASSDGFAATEAFF.